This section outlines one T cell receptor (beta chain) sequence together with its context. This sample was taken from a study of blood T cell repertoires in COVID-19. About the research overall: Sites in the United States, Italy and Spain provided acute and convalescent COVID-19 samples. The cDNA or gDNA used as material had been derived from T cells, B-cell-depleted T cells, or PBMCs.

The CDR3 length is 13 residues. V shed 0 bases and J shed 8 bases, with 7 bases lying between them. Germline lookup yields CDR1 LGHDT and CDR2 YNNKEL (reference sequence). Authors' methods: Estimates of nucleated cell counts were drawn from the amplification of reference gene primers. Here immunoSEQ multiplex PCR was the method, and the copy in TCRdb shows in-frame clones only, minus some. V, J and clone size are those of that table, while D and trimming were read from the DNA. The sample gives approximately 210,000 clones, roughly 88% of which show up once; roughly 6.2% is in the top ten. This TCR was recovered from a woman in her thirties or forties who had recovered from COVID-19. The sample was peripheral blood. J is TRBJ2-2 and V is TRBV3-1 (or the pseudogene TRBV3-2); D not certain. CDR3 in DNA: TGTGCCAGCAGCCAAGATCGGGTAGGGGAGCTGTTTTTT. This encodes CASSQDRVGELFF.